The 14 T cell receptor beta chains reported below all come from one sample, sequenced in a study of blood T cell repertoires in COVID-19. Clones were sequenced by immunoSEQ multiplex PCR, and TCRdb holds only the in-frame ones, with some missing. The sample lists 200,000 to 250,000 clones, approximately 90% occurring once. The sample consisted of peripheral blood. The receptors originated from a man aged 55 to 69 who had recovered from COVID-19.

A few counts support this clone. The chain links TRBV19 to TRBJ1-2; 9 bases agree with TRBD1. The CDR3 has 14 residues. J was trimmed by 3 bases and V by 7 bases; bases with no gene match: 6. Germline CDR1 is LNHDA and CDR2 is SQIVND (reference sequence). CDR3 protein: CASTTGGEDYGYTF. The CDR3 nucleotides read TGTGCCAGTACGACAGGGGGAGAAGACTATGGCTACACCTTC.

The chain carries TRBV5-1 and TRBJ2-3; no reliable D call. V shed 6 bases and J shed 3 bases, with 14 bases lying between them. Germline-derived CDR1 and CDR2 are SGHRS and YFSETQ. The CDR3 length is 14 residues. For the CDR3, the DNA is TGCGCCAGCATCGAGGTAGCTGGAACAGATACGCAGTATTTT. Encoded protein: CASIEVAGTDTQYF.

The chain's CDR3 is CASSAEGATGYTF. CDR3 sequence (DNA): TGTGCCAGCAGCGCCGAGGGGGCGACTGGCTACACCTTC. This chain joins TRBV9 and TRBJ1-2, with 7 bases that match TRBD1. V shed 3 bases and J 7 bases; nucleotides not matched to a gene: 6. Germline loops: CDR1 SGDLS, CDR2 YYNGEE. The CDR3 covers 13 residues.

V and J are TRBV12-3 or TRBV12-4 and TRBJ1-6, with D possibly matching TRBD1 (5 bases). Trimming shortened V by 5 bases and J by 10 bases, and 12 bases separated the two germline ends. This CDR3 contains 13 residues. The CDR3 protein is CASSPQGRSPLHF. The CDR3 bases are TGTGCCAGCAGTCCCCAGGGCAGGTCACCCCTCCACTTT.

This chain links TRBV4-1 with TRBJ1-1; D uncertain. The CDR3 is made up of 16 amino acids. V shed 0 bases and J shed 1 base, with 12 bases lying between them. The V gene's germline CDR1 is MGHRA and CDR2 YSYEKL. DNA for the CDR3: TGCGCCAGCAGCCAAGAATGGGCCAGTCAGAACACTGAAGCTTTCTTT. It encodes CASSQEWASQNTEAFF.

This chain joins TRBV5-4 and TRBJ2-7; D perhaps matches TRBD1 (6 bases). CDR1 SGHNT and CDR2 YYREEE come from the germline V gene (reference sequence). With 0 bases removed from V and 0 bases from J, the gap between germline ends came to 10 bases. The length of the CDR3 is 15 residues. The CDR3, as DNA: TGTGCCAGCAGCTTGGGGGGGCCCAGCTCCTACGAGCAGTACTTC. Protein sequence: CASSLGGPSSYEQYF.

The gene calls are TRBV6-1 and TRBJ2-7; TRBD2 might be the D (6 bases). The germline V gene encodes CDR1 MNHNS and CDR2 SASEGT. Trimming removed 8 bases from V and 0 bases from J, with 11 bases in between. The CDR3 sequence is 13 residues long. The CDR3 here is CASVAGGSYEQYF. CDR3 bases: TGTGCCAGCGTCGCCGGGGGCTCCTACGAGCAGTACTTC.

The chain employs TRBV7-3 and TRBJ2-1, with D possibly TRBD1 on 6 matching bases. The CDR3 loop spans 17 amino acids. Germline V gives CDR1 SGHTA, CDR2 FQGTGA. V lost 5 bases and J 7 bases, leaving 24 bases between the germline ends. CDR3 sequence (DNA): TGTGCCAGCAGCGTCATCCCGACAGGCCCCGTACTTAATGAGCAGTTCTTC. Its translation is CASSVIPTGPVLNEQFF. Full variable domain (outside the CDR3, taken from reference TRBV7-3 and TRBJ2-1): GAGVSQTPSNKVTEKGKYVELRCDPISGHTALYWYRQSLGQGPEFLIYFQGTGAADDSGLPNDRFFAVRPEGSVSTLKIQRTERGDSAVYLCASSVIPTGPVLNEQFFGPGTRLTVL.

This clone was detected only once. The chain couples TRBV7-2 to TRBJ2-5; D is uncertain. The CDR3 length is 14 residues. The ends were cut back, 4 bases at V and 2 bases at J, with 11 bases in the middle. The germline gives CDR1 SGHTA, CDR2 FQGNSA. Here the CDR3 reads CASSSQDGQETQYF. CDR3 DNA: TGTGCCAGCAGCTCCCAGGATGGGCAAGAGACCCAGTACTTC.

This chain links TRBV30 with TRBJ2-5; TRBD2 might be the D (6 bases). Germline V CDR1 and CDR2: GTSNPN, SVGIG (reference sequence). V was shortened by 3 bases and J by 4 bases, with 15 bases between the two germline ends. The CDR3 sequence is 14 residues long. The CDR3 bases are TGTGCCTGGAGGGCGGGACCTTTGGGAGAGACCCAGTACTTC. It encodes CAWRAGPLGETQYF.

The V call is TRBV4-1, the J call TRBJ2-5, with TRBD2 identical over 10 bases. Trimming at V came to 0 bases and at J to 5 bases, leaving 9 bases not matched to a gene. This CDR3 is built from 17 residues. From germline, CDR1 is MGHRA and CDR2 YSYEKL. CDR3 sequence: CASSQDRLAGVGETQYF. The CDR3 DNA reads TGCGCCAGCAGCCAAGATCGGCTAGCGGGGGTTGGTGAGACCCAGTACTTC.

The chain carries TRBV19 and TRBJ1-1, with TRBD1 matching over 9 bases. The ends lost 3 bases at V and 0 bases at J; junction bases unmatched: 5. Germline V gives CDR1 LNHDA, CDR2 SQIVND (reference sequence). CDR3 length: 16 amino acids. CDR3 amino acids: CASSIAGTGMNTEAFF. The CDR3 nucleotides are TGTGCCAGTAGTATCGCCGGGACAGGGATGAACACTGAAGCTTTCTTT. The whole variable domain, remainder taken from reference TRBV19 and TRBJ1-1, is DGGITQSPKYLFRKEGQNVTLSCEQNLNHDAMYWYRQDPGQGLRLIYYSQIVNDFQKGDIAEGYSVSREKKESFPLTVTSAQKNPTAFYLCASSIAGTGMNTEAFFGQGTRLTVV.

The chain links TRBV11-2 to TRBJ2-3; D gene uncertain. The CDR3 sequence is 13 residues long. CDR1 is SGHAT and CDR2 is FQNNGV in the germline V gene. V was trimmed by 0 bases and J by 2 bases, leaving 3 bases between them. The CDR3 here is CASSLDNTDTQYF. DNA for the CDR3: TGTGCCAGCAGCTTAGACAACACAGATACGCAGTATTTT.

This chain links TRBV28 with TRBJ2-7; 7 nucleotides match TRBD2. There are 11 residues in the CDR3. Germline CDR1 is MDHEN and CDR2 is SYDVKM. The CDR3 region has the DNA TGTGCGATCCTGGGGGGGTACGAGCAGTACTTC. Protein: CAILGGYEQYF.